The clone carrying this T cell receptor (beta chain) is a singleton in its sample. The repertoire was sequenced with immunoSEQ multiplex PCR; TCRdb's copy has only in-frame clones and lacks some. The sample lists about 130,000 clones, roughly 86% seen once, with 3.6% in the top ten. The entry originates in a study of blood T cell repertoires in COVID-19. Per the germline V gene, CDR1 is MNHEY and CDR2 is SVGEGT. The CDR3 contains 14 residues. V lost 0 bases and J 5 bases, leaving 10 bases between the germline ends. The specimen sequenced was peripheral blood. The V gene is TRBV6-2 or TRBV6-3, the J gene TRBJ2-5, with D unresolved. The sequence was collected from a woman aged 55-69 years with acute or convalescent COVID-19. CDR3 region: CASSYSPEWETQYF. DNA of the CDR3: TGTGCCAGCAGTTACTCCCCGGAGTGGGAGACCCAGTACTTC.